The 16 T cell receptor beta chains below all came from one sample that was sequenced in a study of human versus mouse CDR3 diversity and MHC coevolution. The data were produced by immunoSEQ multiplex PCR, yet TCRdb's version contains in-frame clones alone and is incomplete. This sample has fewer than 100,000 clones, with about 94% found just once. The sample consisted of naive CD4+ T cells from blood. Subset noted: CD45RO-negative CD62L-positive naive CD4 T cells. The receptors derive from a person aged 25 to 69 in good health.

The chain has TRBV7-7 and TRBJ2-2, with TRBD2 matching 14 bases. The CDR3 contains 17 residues. From germline, CDR1 is SSHAT and CDR2 FNYEAQ (reference sequence). V was pared by 4 bases and J by 4 bases, with 5 bases of the junction left unmatched. The CDR3 bases are TGTGCCAGCAGCTACGGGACTAGCGGGAGCCGCACCGGGGAGCTGTTTTTT. Protein: CASSYGTSGSRTGELFF.

The V and J genes are TRBV11-2 and TRBJ2-5; 10 nucleotides align to TRBD2. This CDR3 spans 14 amino acids. Germline V gene data show CDR1 as SGHAT and CDR2 as FQNNGV. V was pared by 5 bases and J by 5 bases, with 5 bases of the junction left unmatched. Here the CDR3 reads CASSREGLAETQYF. CDR3 sequence (DNA): TGTGCCAGCAGCCGAGAGGGACTAGCGGAGACCCAGTACTTC.

This chain uses TRBV11-3 with TRBJ2-7; TRBD1 is a possible D gene (6 bases). CDR1 is SGHNT, CDR2 YENEEA, per germline. The CDR3 is 13 residues long. Trimming shortened V by 5 bases and J by 3 bases, and 11 bases separated the two germline ends. CDR3 loop: CASSAGQNYEQYF. In nucleotides, the CDR3 is TGTGCCAGCAGCGCCGGACAGAACTACGAGCAGTACTTC. Filled out from reference TRBV11-3 and TRBJ2-7, the complete variable domain reads EAGVVQSPRYKIIEKKQPVAFWCNPISGHNTLYWYLQNLGQGPELLIRYENEEAVDDSQLPKDRFSAERLKGVDSTLKIQPAELGDSAVYLCASSAGQNYEQYFGPGTRLTVT.

The chain links TRBV5-1 to TRBJ2-4, with D hard to call. Looked up from germline, CDR1 is SGHRS and CDR2 is YFSETQ. Between the trimmed V and J ends, which lost 4 bases and 0 bases, there was a span of 8 bases. The CDR3 is 14 amino acids. CDR3 DNA: TGCGCCAGCAGCCAGTACGAAGCCAAAAACATTCAGTACTTC. This codes for CASSQYEAKNIQYF.

This chain joins TRBV18 and TRBJ1-5; D is ambiguous. Trimming shortened V by 1 base and J by 0 bases, and 10 bases separated the two germline ends. CDR1 and CDR2 from the germline V gene are KGHSH and LQKENI. The CDR3 totals 16 residues. CDR3 nucleotide sequence: TGTGCCAGCTCACCACGGCAGGCTAATAGCAATCAGCCCCAGCATTTT. This codes for CASSPRQANSNQPQHF. Drawing the rest from reference TRBV18 and TRBJ1-5, the complete variable domain is NAGVMQNPRHLVRRRGQEARLRCSPMKGHSHVYWYRQLPEEGLKFMVYLQKENIIDESGMPKERFSAEFPKEGPSILRIQQVVRGDSAAYFCASSPRQANSNQPQHFGDGTRLSIL.

This chain connects TRBV27 to TRBJ1-6; 7 bases line up with TRBD1. From germline, CDR1 is MNHEY and CDR2 SMNVEV (reference sequence). The V and J ends lost 4 bases and 4 bases, in that order; junction bases with no gene match: 4. The CDR3 is made up of 15 amino acids. The CDR3 is CASSYGTVYNSPLHF. CDR3 in DNA: TGTGCCAGCAGTTACGGGACAGTTTATAATTCACCCCTCCACTTT.

The DNA of the CDR3 is TGTGCCAGCAGCCGGGATGTAGCGGGGACCTCCTACGAGCAGTACTTC. This gives the protein CASSRDVAGTSYEQYF. V is TRBV7-2 and J is TRBJ2-7; 8 bases are shared with TRBD2. J gave up 0 bases and V 5 bases, and 9 bases lay outside the gene matches. CDR3 size: 16 residues. CDR1 and CDR2 (germline): SGHTA, FQGNSA.

The V gene is TRBV12-5, the J gene TRBJ2-7, with TRBD2 matching over 7 bases. The V gene end was trimmed by 1 base and the J gene end by 2 bases; junction bases not matched to a gene: 5. This CDR3 comprises 15 residues. From germline, CDR1 is LGHNT and CDR2 FRNRAP. CDR3 coding DNA: TGTGCTAGTGGTTTGGGGACTAGTTGGCCCTACGAGCAGTACTTC. Translated, it gives CASGLGTSWPYEQYF.

The chain combines TRBV6-1 with TRBJ2-5; 12 bases agree with TRBD2. This CDR3 has 16 amino acids. With 4 bases clipped from V and 4 bases from J, the junction kept 7 bases outside the gene matches. Germline V gene data show CDR1 as MNHNS and CDR2 as SASEGT. DNA for the CDR3: TGTGCCAGCAGTGCTCAGACTAGCGGGAGTAGAGAGACCCAGTACTTC. Translating it yields CASSAQTSGSRETQYF.

In this sample, this clone turned up once. This chain uses TRBV6-6 with TRBJ2-5; 7 positions match TRBD1. CDR1 MNHNY and CDR2 SVGAGI come from the germline V gene (reference sequence). The CDR3 consists of 14 residues. V gave up 5 bases and J gave up 1 base; unmatched junction bases: 4. CDR3 sequence: CASSPRQGQETQYF. CDR3 nucleotide sequence: TGTGCCAGCAGTCCACGACAGGGCCAAGAGACCCAGTACTTC.

V and J are TRBV7-2 and TRBJ2-1, with 8 bases matching TRBD2. After removal of 3 bases from V and 2 bases from J, the junction contained 6 bases not matched to a gene. This CDR3 comprises 16 residues. From germline, CDR1 is SGHTA and CDR2 FQGNSA. CDR3 bases: TGTGCCAGCAGCTTCTTTAGCGGGGTTACCTACAATGAGCAGTTCTTC. Its translation is CASSFFSGVTYNEQFF. Using reference TRBV7-2 and TRBJ2-1 for the parts outside the CDR3, the full variable domain is GAGVSQSPSNKVTEKGKDVELRCDPISGHTALYWYRQSLGQGLEFLIYFQGNSAPDKSGLPSDRFSAERTGGSVSTLTIQRTQQEDSAVYLCASSFFSGVTYNEQFFGPGTRLTVL.

The rearrangement uses TRBV5-1 and TRBJ1-2; maybe TRBD1 (6 bases). This CDR3 comprises 14 residues. The V gene lost 5 bases and the J gene lost 5 bases, with 16 bases spanning the gap. Per germline, CDR1 SGHRS and CDR2 YFSETQ. This CDR3 is CASRSTGGEYGYTF. Here the CDR3 DNA reads TGCGCCAGCAGGTCGACAGGCGGCGAATATGGCTACACCTTC.

The chain joins TRBV18 to TRBJ2-7; TRBD2 matches 7 bases. This CDR3 region has 16 residues. Germline V gene lookup returns CDR1 KGHSH and CDR2 LQKENI. The V and J ends lost 2 bases and 2 bases, in that order; junction bases with no gene match: 9. The chain's CDR3 is CASSPTGGQLTYEQYF. The CDR3 DNA sequence: TGTGCCAGCTCACCAACGGGAGGACAATTAACCTACGAGCAGTACTTC.

The chain links TRBV11-2 to TRBJ2-7, with D tentatively TRBD2 (6 bases). This CDR3 comprises 14 residues. Germline CDR1 reads SGHAT; CDR2 reads FQNNGV. V shed 2 bases and J shed 8 bases, with 16 bases lying between them. The CDR3 bases are TGTGCCAGCAGCTTATCCCCTCCTAGCGTGAAGCAGTACTTC. It is translated as CASSLSPPSVKQYF.

This chain joins TRBV7-2 and TRBJ1-2; D is possibly TRBD1 (6 bases). The CDR3 is 13 residues long. Trimming pared 4 bases from V and 5 bases from J, leaving 11 bases between. Germline values: CDR1 SGHTA, CDR2 FQGNSA. Here the CDR3 reads CASSSGHGYGYTF. In DNA, the CDR3 is TGTGCCAGCAGCTCGGGACACGGATATGGCTACACCTTC.

The V call is TRBV7-3, the J call TRBJ2-2; D is ambiguous. The germline V gene has CDR1 SGHTA and CDR2 FQGTGA. CDR3 size: 13 residues. With 5 bases removed from V and 7 bases from J, the gap between germline ends came to 11 bases. Written as DNA, the CDR3 is TGTGCCAGCAGCCCCCGGTTCGGCGGGGAGCTGTTTTTT. Protein product: CASSPRFGGELFF.